The clone carrying this T cell receptor (beta chain) was seen only a few times. These data originate in a study of control samples from healthy donors and cancer patients. TCRdb's copy holds only in-frame clones and misses some; the assay was immunoSEQ multiplex PCR. The sample has approximately 130,000 clones, 70% to 90% seen once; the top ten hold about 2.7%. The CDR3 runs 13 residues. Trimming cost V 5 bases and J 4 bases, with 11 bases left between them. Germline V gene lookup returns CDR1 SGHTA and CDR2 FQGTGA. The rearrangement links TRBV7-3 to TRBJ1-2; D ambiguous. Material for sequencing was blood. The clonotype comes from a man in his fifties or sixties in good health. In DNA form, the CDR3 reads TGTGCCAGCAGCCCGGCGGCGGGCTATGGCTACACCTTC. Translating gives CASSPAAGYGYTF.